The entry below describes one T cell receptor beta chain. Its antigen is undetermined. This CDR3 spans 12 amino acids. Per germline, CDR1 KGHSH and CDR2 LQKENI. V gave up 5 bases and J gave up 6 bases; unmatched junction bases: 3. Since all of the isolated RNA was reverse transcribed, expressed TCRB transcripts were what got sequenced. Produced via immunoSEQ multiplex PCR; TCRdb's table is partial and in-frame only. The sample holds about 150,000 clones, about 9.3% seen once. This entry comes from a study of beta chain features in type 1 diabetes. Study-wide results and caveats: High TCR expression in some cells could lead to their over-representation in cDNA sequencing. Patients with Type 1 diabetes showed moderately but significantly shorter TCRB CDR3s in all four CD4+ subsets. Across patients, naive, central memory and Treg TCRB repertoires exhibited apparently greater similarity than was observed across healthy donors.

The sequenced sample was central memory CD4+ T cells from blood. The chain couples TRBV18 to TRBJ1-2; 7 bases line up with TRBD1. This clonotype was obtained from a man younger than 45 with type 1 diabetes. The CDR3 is CASSSTGNGYTF. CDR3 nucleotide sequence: TGTGCCAGCTCATCGACAGGGAATGGCTACACCTTC.